Included here is one T cell receptor (beta chain) sequence, with context. Its antigen is unknown. These data belong to a study of OX40 agonist ivuxolimab in advanced cancers. Overall study: The treatment was a fully human IgG2 OX40 agonist, ivuxolimab. Ivuxolimab, which patients received intravenously every 2 weeks, was dosed at 0.01 to 10 mg/kg. At 75% to 90% male, the cohort had a mean age of around 56 years, ranging from roughly 20 to 90. Study-wide results and caveats: Among the lowest levels of clonal expansion were found in partial responders at 0.1-3.0 mg/kg.

The assay was immunoSEQ multiplex PCR, and TCRdb's table has in-frame clones only and misses some. The sample holds tens of thousands of clones, 90% seen once. The sequence came from an adult with an advanced solid tumor such as melanoma, head and neck, liver or kidney cancer. Sequenced here: CD4+ or CD8+ T cells sorted from blood, sampled in a trial of the OX40 agonist ivuxolimab.

The DNA for the CDR3 is TGTGCCAGCTCACCAAGGGGTCGGAACAATGAGCAGTTCTTC. Amino acid sequence: CASSPRGRNNEQFF. The chain has TRBV18 and TRBJ2-1; tentatively, D is TRBD1 (5 bases). The CDR3 extends over 14 amino acids. Germline-derived CDR1 and CDR2 are KGHSH and LQKENI. Trimming took off 2 bases at V and 5 bases at J, with 10 bases between the two ends.